The next 32 T cell receptor beta chains were all read from a single sample in a study of blood T cell repertoires in COVID-19. The protocol was immunoSEQ multiplex PCR, while the TCRdb copy is restricted to in-frame clones and leaves out a portion. This table holds fewer than 90,000 clones, approximately 75% found once. Sequencing input: peripheral blood. The receptors come from a woman in her forties or fifties with acute or convalescent COVID-19.

This clone has a single count. V is TRBV7-9 and J is TRBJ1-2, with 8 positions matching TRBD1. This CDR3 region has 14 residues. J gave up 8 bases and V 4 bases, and 9 bases lay outside the gene matches. Germline V gene data show CDR1 as SEHNR and CDR2 as FQNEAQ (reference sequence). CDR3 in amino acids: CASSSPQQGDGYTF. In DNA form, the CDR3 reads TGTGCCAGCAGCTCCCCTCAACAGGGGGACGGCTACACCTTC.

This clone was observed a handful of times. CDR3 bases: TGTGCCAGCGTTGGATTGACGGACAGGGGGCCCTATGGCTACACCTTC. It is translated as CASVGLTDRGPYGYTF. J is TRBJ1-2 and V is TRBV14, with 11 bases identical to TRBD1. CDR3 size: 16 residues. Germline loops: CDR1 SGHDN, CDR2 FVKESK. The V segment lost 8 bases and the J segment 4 bases; nucleotides outside the gene matches: 12.

V is TRBV25-1 and J is TRBJ2-3, with D unclear. Germline V gene lookup returns CDR1 MGHDK and CDR2 SYGVNS. The V end was cut by 6 bases, the J end by 6 bases, with 7 bases between. The CDR3 is 11 residues long. The CDR3 DNA is TGTGCCAGCAGCCGCCGGGATACGCAGTATTTT. It translates to CASSRRDTQYF.

In its sample, this clone was seen once. V gene TRBV19 combines with J gene TRBJ1-5, with 10 bases aligning to TRBD1. The ends lost 2 bases at V and 1 base at J; junction bases unmatched: 5. CDR1 and CDR2 from the germline V gene are LNHDA and SQIVND (reference sequence). The CDR3 sequence is 17 residues long. This CDR3 reads CASSIKGQGFSNQPQHF. CDR3 coding DNA: TGTGCCAGTAGTATAAAGGGACAGGGGTTCAGCAATCAGCCCCAGCATTTT.

The chain is built from TRBV19 and TRBJ1-6, with a weak D call TRBD1 (6 bases). The CDR3 covers 17 residues. V lost 11 bases to trimming and J lost 0 bases, with 20 bases between them. In germline, CDR1 is LNHDA, CDR2 SQIVND (reference sequence). The CDR3 sequence is CAGGGTPRSSYNSPLHF. CDR3 bases: TGTGCCGGGGGGGGGACACCTCGAAGCTCCTATAATTCACCCCTCCACTTT.

This clone appeared a few times. The CDR3 sequence: CASSLAGGNEQFF. The CDR3 DNA follows: TGTGCCAGCAGTTTAGCGGGGGGGAATGAGCAGTTCTTC. The V call is TRBV5-4, the J call TRBJ2-1; 11 bases are shared with TRBD2. The germline CDR1 and CDR2 sequences are SGHNT and YYREEE (reference sequence). This CDR3 is built from 13 residues. Trimming took 5 bases from V and 7 from J; bases not matched to a gene: 2.

This rearrangement joins TRBV6-1 to TRBJ1-5; D gene uncertain. Trimming removed 3 bases at V and 3 bases at J, with 9 bases between. The CDR3 contains 14 residues. Looked up from germline, CDR1 is MNHNS and CDR2 is SASEGT. CDR3 nucleotide sequence: TGTGCCAGCAGTGAGAACAGAAACAATCAGCCCCAGCATTTT. It translates to CASSENRNNQPQHF.

Here the CDR3 DNA reads TGTGCCTGCGGACAGGGCTTACACTATGGCTACACCTTC. Translating gives CACGQGLHYGYTF. This chain connects TRBV30 to TRBJ1-2, with 8 bases lining up with TRBD1. V lost 6 bases to trimming and J lost 3 bases; unmatched junction nucleotides: 6. This CDR3 is built from 13 residues. Germline V gene lookup returns CDR1 GTSNPN and CDR2 SVGIG (reference sequence). Based on the CDR3 plus reference TRBV30 and TRBJ1-2, the full variable domain is SQTIHQWPATLVQPVGSPLSLECTVEGTSNPNLYWYRQAAGRGLQLLFYSVGIGQISSEVPQNLSASRPQDRQFILSSKKLLLSDSGFYLCACGQGLHYGYTFGSGTRLTVV.

This chain uses TRBV28 with TRBJ2-5; 9 nucleotides match TRBD2. Germline trimming cut 6 bases from V and 2 bases from J; bases unmatched to any gene: 10. This CDR3 contains 16 residues. Germline assignment: CDR1 MDHEN and CDR2 SYDVKM. The CDR3 sequence: CASSRTGTSRQETQYF. The CDR3 DNA reads as TGTGCCAGCAGCCGTACCGGGACTAGCAGACAAGAGACCCAGTACTTC. Together with reference TRBV28 and TRBJ2-5, the CDR3 gives the full variable domain: DVKVTQSSRYLVKRTGEKVFLECVQDMDHENMFWYRQDPGLGLRLIYFSYDVKMKEKGDIPEGYSVSREKKERFSLILESASTNQTSMYLCASSRTGTSRQETQYFGPGTRLLVL.

This chain joins TRBV14 and TRBJ1-2, with D hard to call. In germline, CDR1 is SGHDN, CDR2 FVKESK. V was shortened by 0 bases and J by 8 bases, with 19 bases between the two germline ends. This CDR3 is 16 amino acids long. Written as DNA, the CDR3 is TGTGCCAGCAGCCAAGATCCAGCTCCGGGGATCTGGGGCTACACCTTC. The encoded protein is CASSQDPAPGIWGYTF.

J is TRBJ2-7 and V is TRBV6-1; TRBD1 matches 7 bases. CDR1 and CDR2 (germline): MNHNS, SASEGT. This CDR3 is built from 14 residues. Unmatched junction bases numbered 6, after V lost 5 bases and J lost 2 bases. CDR3 nucleotide sequence: TGTGCCAGCAGTCTCCAGGGACAGACCTACGAGCAGTACTTC. Translation: CASSLQGQTYEQYF.

This sequence joins TRBV5-1 and TRBJ1-3; 10 positions match TRBD1. J lost 4 bases, V lost 5 bases, and 6 bases had no gene match. The CDR3 length is 15 residues. The germline V gene has CDR1 SGHRS and CDR2 YFSETQ. CDR3 DNA: TGCGCCAGCAGACCTGACAGGGGGCCAGGAAACACCATATATTTT. Protein product: CASRPDRGPGNTIYF.

The chain carries TRBV28 and TRBJ2-3; the match to TRBD2 covers 9 bases. This CDR3 contains 17 residues. Per the germline V gene, CDR1 is MDHEN and CDR2 is SYDVKM. With V trimmed by 4 bases and J by 1 base, 9 bases remained unmatched. For the CDR3, the DNA is TGTGCCAGCAGTTCCCCCACGGTAGCGGGGGGCACAGATACGCAGTATTTT. Protein product: CASSSPTVAGGTDTQYF.

V usage is TRBV6-6 and J usage is TRBJ1-5, with D perhaps matching TRBD1 (5 bases). V lost 5 bases, J lost 1 base, and 15 bases lay in between. CDR3 length: 16 residues. In germline, CDR1 is MNHNY, CDR2 SVGAGI (reference sequence). The CDR3 region has the DNA TGTGCCAGCAGTGGCGAGGGGAGGGCGAGCAATCAGCCCCAGCATTTT. Its translation is CASSGEGRASNQPQHF.

This clone turned up a few times. The rearrangement joins TRBV28 to TRBJ1-2; 8 positions match TRBD1. CDR1 and CDR2 from the germline V gene are MDHEN and SYDVKM. With V trimmed by 5 bases and J by 8 bases, 13 bases remained unmatched. CDR3 length equals 15 residues. CDR3 sequence reads: CASSVATGAVGGYTF. CDR3 nucleotides: TGTGCCAGCAGTGTTGCGACAGGGGCCGTTGGGGGCTACACCTTC.

DNA for the CDR3: TGTGCCAGCAGCGGGACAGGGGCCTACAATGAGCAGTTCTTC. Its protein product is CASSGTGAYNEQFF. The chain combines TRBV7-3 with TRBJ2-1; TRBD1 matches 10 bases. Germline CDR1 reads SGHTA; CDR2 reads FQGTGA. The CDR3 consists of 14 residues. V lost 5 bases, J lost 2 bases, and 0 bases stayed unmatched. Together with reference TRBV7-3 and TRBJ2-1, the CDR3 gives the full variable domain: GAGVSQTPSNKVTEKGKYVELRCDPISGHTALYWYRQSLGQGPEFLIYFQGTGAADDSGLPNDRFFAVRPEGSVSTLKIQRTERGDSAVYLCASSGTGAYNEQFFGPGTRLTVL.

The chain has TRBV29-1 and TRBJ2-3; tentative D call: TRBD2 (7 bases). Trimming removed 0 bases at V and 5 bases at J, with 15 bases between. This CDR3 has 15 amino acids. Per the germline V gene, CDR1 is SQVTM and CDR2 is ANQGSEA. The CDR3 spells CSVEEVRGAGDTQYF. The CDR3 DNA reads as TGCAGCGTTGAAGAGGTCCGGGGGGCAGGAGATACGCAGTATTTT.

The chain is built from TRBV27 and TRBJ1-2, with 7 bases matching TRBD1. CDR1 and CDR2 (germline): MNHEY, SMNVEV (reference sequence). The CDR3 loop spans 15 amino acids. V trimming: 5 bases; J trimming: 4 bases; junction bases outside the gene matches: 10. The CDR3 reads CASSPVKGAGYGYTF. CDR3 DNA sequence: TGTGCCAGCAGTCCCGTTAAGGGGGCGGGCTATGGCTACACCTTC.

V is TRBV5-1 and J is TRBJ2-3, with a weak D call TRBD1 (6 bases). The CDR3 is 17 residues long. V lost 0 bases to trimming and J lost 1 base, with 15 bases between them. CDR1 is SGHRS, CDR2 YFSETQ, per germline. CDR3 in amino acids: CASSLVIQGIGTDTQYF. Written as DNA, the CDR3 is TGCGCCAGCAGCTTGGTTATTCAGGGGATCGGCACAGATACGCAGTATTTT. The full variable domain, in which reference TRBV5-1 and TRBJ2-3 provide the parts outside the CDR3, is KAGVTQTPRYLIKTRGQQVTLSCSPISGHRSVSWYQQTPGQGLQFLFEYFSETQRNKGNFPGRFSGRQFSNSRSEMNVSTLELGDSALYLCASSLVIQGIGTDTQYFGPGTRLTVL.

This sequence joins TRBV29-1 and TRBJ2-6; TRBD1 agrees at 12 bases. V lost 6 bases, J lost 2 bases, and 2 bases stayed unmatched. The germline gives CDR1 SQVTM, CDR2 ANQGSEA. This CDR3 spans 15 amino acids. The CDR3 spells CSVGDRGPGANVLTF. CDR3 sequence (DNA): TGCAGCGTAGGGGACAGGGGGCCTGGGGCCAACGTCCTGACTTTC.

V gene TRBV9 combines with J gene TRBJ2-1; 8 nucleotides match TRBD1. J was trimmed by 3 bases and V by 4 bases; bases with no gene match: 6. CDR3 length equals 15 residues. Per the germline V gene, CDR1 is SGDLS and CDR2 is YYNGEE. In DNA form, the CDR3 reads TGTGCCAGCAGCCTAGCCGGGACAGGCTACAATGAGCAGTTCTTC. Translation: CASSLAGTGYNEQFF. The variable domain in full, completed from reference TRBV9 and TRBJ2-1, reads DSGVTQTPKHLITATGQRVTLRCSPRSGDLSVYWYQQSLDQGLQFLIQYYNGEERAKGNILERFSAQQFPDLHSELNLSSLELGDSALYFCASSLAGTGYNEQFFGPGTRLTVL.

The J gene is TRBJ2-7, the V gene TRBV11-2; D unresolved. CDR3 length equals 11 residues. Deletions cut 6 bases from V and 1 base from J, with 4 bases between. The germline V gene has CDR1 SGHAT and CDR2 FQNNGV. CDR3 sequence: CASSRSYEQYF. The CDR3 nucleotides are TGTGCCAGCAGTCGTTCCTACGAGCAGTACTTC.

V gene TRBV11-2 combines with J gene TRBJ2-3; TRBD2 aligns across 8 bases. This CDR3 has 15 amino acids. V was pared by 4 bases and J by 1 base, with 4 bases of the junction left unmatched. CDR1 SGHAT and CDR2 FQNNGV come from the germline V gene. The CDR3 here is CASSSNSGGTDTQYF. CDR3 in DNA: TGTGCCAGCAGCTCCAATAGCGGGGGCACAGATACGCAGTATTTT.

The chain employs TRBV5-5 and TRBJ1-1; D is unresolved. This CDR3 has 14 amino acids. V was cut by 3 bases and J by 1 base, with 10 bases left in between. The V gene's germline CDR1 is SGHKS and CDR2 YYEKEE (reference sequence). The CDR3 nucleotides read TGTGCCAGCAGCTCCGGCTGGGCGAACACTGAAGCTTTCTTT. This encodes CASSSGWANTEAFF.

CDR3 nucleotides: TGTGCCAGCAGCCGAGGAATAGGAGGGAATGAGCAGTTCTTC. Protein sequence: CASSRGIGGNEQFF. The chain carries TRBV4-2 and TRBJ2-1; TRBD2 is a possible D gene (6 bases). V lost 4 bases to trimming and J lost 7 bases, with 14 bases between them. The germline CDR1 and CDR2 sequences are LGHNA and YNFKEQ. The CDR3 is 14 amino acids.

This sequence joins TRBV5-6 and TRBJ1-1; 8 nucleotides match TRBD1. Germline CDR1 and CDR2: SGHDT and YYEEEE. This CDR3 is built from 13 residues. Trimming at V came to 4 bases and at J to 8 bases, leaving 7 bases not matched to a gene. The DNA of the CDR3 is TGTGCCAGCAGCCCTGACAGGGGACTCGAAGCTTTCTTT. It is translated as CASSPDRGLEAFF.

The chain uses TRBV19 and TRBJ2-2; 8 bases are a match to TRBD1. The CDR3 totals 12 residues. The V gene's germline CDR1 is LNHDA and CDR2 SQIVND (reference sequence). Germline trimming cut 8 bases from V and 4 bases from J; bases unmatched to any gene: 0. The CDR3 DNA reads as TGTGCCAGTGGACAGGGCACCGGGGAGCTGTTTTTT. Its translation: CASGQGTGELFF.

CDR3 in DNA: TGCGCCAGCAGCCTGGATGGGACTCTAAGCACAGATACGCAGTATTTT. It translates to CASSLDGTLSTDTQYF. The genes are TRBV5-1 and TRBJ2-3; possible D gene TRBD2, 6 bases. This CDR3 region has 16 residues. Trimming cost V 4 bases and J 0 bases, with 15 bases left between them. Germline V lookup: CDR1 SGHRS, CDR2 YFSETQ. The entire variable domain, with the rest obtained from reference TRBV5-1 and TRBJ2-3, is as follows: KAGVTQTPRYLIKTRGQQVTLSCSPISGHRSVSWYQQTPGQGLQFLFEYFSETQRNKGNFPGRFSGRQFSNSRSEMNVSTLELGDSALYLCASSLDGTLSTDTQYFGPGTRLTVL.

The CDR3 protein is CASSRGLADTYNEQFF. CDR3 in DNA: TGCGCCAGCAGTCGCGGACTAGCGGATACCTACAATGAGCAGTTCTTC. J is TRBJ2-1 and V is TRBV23-1; 10 positions match TRBD2. TRBV23-1 is sorted into the ORF group, with uncertain function. The CDR3 sequence is 16 residues long. Trimming took 4 bases from V and 2 from J; bases not matched to a gene: 5.

The chain has TRBV6-2 or TRBV6-3 and TRBJ2-5; 9 bases are a match to TRBD2. Germline V CDR1 and CDR2: MNHEY, SVGEGT. The length of the CDR3 is 15 residues. The V and J ends lost 2 bases and 6 bases, in that order; junction bases with no gene match: 7. CDR3 nucleotides: TGTGCCAGCAGTTACGGCGGGGGGGCCTCGAAGACCCAGTACTTC. This sequence encodes CASSYGGGASKTQYF.

This clone appeared a few times. V and J are TRBV4-3 and TRBJ1-6; 9 nucleotides match TRBD1. This CDR3 region has 14 residues. The junction had 3 bases not matched to a gene; V was cut back by 3 bases and J by 9 bases. The V gene's germline CDR1 is LGHNA and CDR2 YSLEER. The CDR3 coding sequence is TGCGCCAGCAGCCAGGGGACAGGGACTTCACCCCTCCACTTT. Protein product: CASSQGTGTSPLHF.

This clone has only a few counts. V gene TRBV5-1 combines with J gene TRBJ2-7, with 7 bases that match TRBD2. Losses at the gene ends were 3 bases for V and 3 bases for J; bases not matched to a gene: 6. The length of the CDR3 is 14 residues. CDR1 is SGHRS and CDR2 is YFSETQ in the germline V gene. CDR3: CASSWEGLYYEQYF. The CDR3, as DNA: TGCGCCAGCAGCTGGGAGGGACTTTACTACGAGCAGTACTTC.